This T cell receptor (beta chain) was captured by sequencing in a study of regulatory T cells in long-lasting Graves disease. HTBI primers from iRepertoire and Arm-PCR of CDR3 regions yielded the TCR beta libraries. Via MiXCR, TCRdb re-called the multiplex PCR reads, giving one row per CDR3 protein. The table lists around 480,000 distinct CDR3 sequences, about 17% of them singletons, with 9% to 15% in the top ten. Points on this clonotype: Its target is unknown.

CDR1 is DFQATT, CDR2 SNEGSKA, per germline (reference sequence). Trimming took off 3 bases at V and 5 bases at J, with 13 bases between the two ends. CDR3 length: 13 amino acids. Findings and caveats of the study: Patients with persistent disease showed a bias toward TRBV28, TRBJ1-2 and TRBJ2-5.

Time point defined: newly diagnosed GD, antithyroid drugs for less than 3 months. Scientists built the TCR library using RNA that was extracted from PBMCs. These sequences were also reported in another study, on T cells in Graves' hyperthyroidism and ophthalmopathy. That publication notes: No ophthalmopathy progression within 18 months constituted stable Graves' hyperthyroidism.

The clonotype comes from a man aged 35-49 years with Graves disease. The sequences come from peripheral blood mononuclear cells (PBMCs), collected at new diagnosis, from a patient treated with antithyroid drugs. The genes are TRBV20-1 and TRBJ2-5; D uncertain. The chain's CDR3 is CSASDSAGETQYF. In DNA form, the CDR3 reads TGCAGTGCTAGCGACTCCGCCGGGGAGACCCAGTACTTC.